This T cell receptor (beta chain) was captured in a study of T-cell reconstitution after alpha-beta-depleted transplantation in children. This clonotype came up a few times. TCRbeta library preparation incorporated unique molecular identifiers. TCRdb redid the calling of the PCR reads with MiXCR, one entry per CDR3 protein. The sample includes approximately 640,000 distinct CDR3 sequences, roughly 15% of them seen just once. This sequence originates from a human donor who donated a stem cell graft to a child with acute myeloid leukemia. Here the sequenced sample was PBMCs from the stem cell graft donor, taken from the stem cell graft.

In nucleotides, the CDR3 is TGTGCCAGCAGCTTGGGGGCTGGACATCTCTACGAGCAGTACGTC. Protein sequence: CASSLGAGHLYEQYV. The chain combines TRBV7-9 with TRBJ2-7, with D possibly TRBD1 on 6 matching bases. The CDR3 has 15 residues. From germline, CDR1 is SEHNR and CDR2 FQNEAQ (reference sequence). Trimming pared 3 bases from V and 3 bases from J, leaving 15 bases between.